These T cell receptor beta chains were read from a single sample in a study of PD-1 blockade in classical Hodgkin lymphoma. Method: immunoSEQ multiplex PCR; TCRdb's copy keeps in-frame clones and lacks some. The profile shows around 70,000 clones, around 75% of them singletons. Source: peripheral blood mononuclear cells (PBMCs), taken before the second cycle of nivolumab. These receptors came from a human donor with classical Hodgkin lymphoma. Each CDR3 is given with its conserved first and last residue. D genes are given only for firm matches. Clone size is shown for a subset of rows, as once, few, many or a class of expanded clone.

D,V,J,size,DNA,CDR3
.,TRBV30,TRBJ1-3,.,TGTGCCTGGAGCACAGGTACATACTCTGGAAACACCATATATTTT,CAWSTGTYSGNTIYF
.,TRBV7-9,TRBJ1-1,.,TGTGCCAGCACCGGGTTGAACACTGAAGCTTTCTTT,CASTGLNTEAFF
TRBD2,TRBV9,TRBJ2-1,few,TGTGCCAGCGGCTCCGAAACGGCGGGAGGGCCTTTCAATGAGCAGTTCTTC,CASGSETAGGPFNEQFF
TRBD2,TRBV2,TRBJ2-3,.,TGTGCCAGCAGTGTGGGCCGGGACTACCGGGAGTATTTT,CASSVGRDYREYF
TRBD2,TRBV19,TRBJ2-1,.,TGTGCCAGTAGTTCCCTAACCGGACTAGCGGGAGATACTGAGCAGTTCTTC,CASSSLTGLAGDTEQFF
.,TRBV19,TRBJ2-1,.,TGTGCCAGTAGTATAGCAGGGCGGGAGCAGTTCTTC,CASSIAGREQFF
TRBD1,TRBV5-1,TRBJ2-1,.,TGCGCCAGCAGCTTTACAGGGGGTTTGGATGAGCAGTTCTTC,CASSFTGGLDEQFF
.,TRBV11-2,TRBJ1-1,few,TGTGCCAGCAGCTTAGAAGTAGTACCCCTGAACACTGAAGCTTTCTTT,CASSLEVVPLNTEAFF
TRBD2,TRBV19,TRBJ2-2,.,TGTGCCAGTCGAGCGGGACCGACCACCGGGGAGCTGTTTTTT,CASRAGPTTGELFF
.,TRBV14,TRBJ2-7,.,TGTGCCAGCAGCCAAAAAAACAGGTGGGGAGAGGGGCAGTACTTC,CASSQKNRWGEGQYF
.,TRBV19,TRBJ1-1,few,TGTGCCAGTAGTAAACTCTCGACAGTGAACACTGAAGCTTTCTTT,CASSKLSTVNTEAFF
TRBD1,TRBV6-5,TRBJ2-5,few,TGTGCCAGCAGTTACGTTGGGGACAGCCAAGAGACCCAGTACTTC,CASSYVGDSQETQYF
.,TRBV21-1,TRBJ1-3,few,TGTGCCAGCAGCGTTCCGCTGGGGGACAGGGGAGATAAAGACACCATATATTTT,CASSVPLGDRGDKDTIYF
.,TRBV4-1,TRBJ1-4,.,TGCGCCAGCAGCCAAGATTGGGTTACGGGGGAAAAACTGTTTTTT,CASSQDWVTGEKLFF
TRBD1,TRBV15,TRBJ1-2,.,TGTGCCACCAGCACCAGGACAGGGGCCTATGGCTACACCTTC,CATSTRTGAYGYTF
.,TRBV6-1,TRBJ2-1,.,TGTGCCAGCAGTGAAAAGGTTGAAGGCAATGAGCAGTTCTTC,CASSEKVEGNEQFF
.,TRBV5-1,TRBJ1-2,.,TGCGCCAGCAGCTTGTCTGTAAAGGGTAGTGATGGCTACACCTTC,CASSLSVKGSDGYTF
TRBD2,TRBV6-1,TRBJ2-1,.,TGTGCCAGCTCAGGGGTAGCGGGAGTAGGGGAGCAGTTCTTC,CASSGVAGVGEQFF
.,TRBV6-5,TRBJ2-7,few,TGTGCCAGCAGCACCCCCGGAGCTCCGGGCTGGGGACAGTACTTC,CASSTPGAPGWGQYF
.,TRBV6-5,TRBJ2-2,.,TGTGCCAGCAGTTACGAGGGCGGGGAGCTGTTTTTT,CASSYEGGELFF
TRBD2,TRBV29-1,TRBJ2-1,medium-sized,TGCAGCGTCAGTTCTAGCGGGGGGGCTGAAGAGCAGTTCTTC,CSVSSSGGAEEQFF
TRBD1,TRBV18,TRBJ2-4,.,TGTGCCAGCTCGTCCGACAGGGGAGCCAAAAACATTCAGTACTTC,CASSSDRGAKNIQYF
TRBD1,TRBV5-1,TRBJ1-1,.,TGCGCCAGCAGCCCGTTTCAGGGGGAGAACACTGAAGCTTTCTTT,CASSPFQGENTEAFF
.,TRBV7-9,TRBJ2-5,.,TGTGCCAGCAGCTGGAGGCAGATCCAAGAGACCCAGTACTTC,CASSWRQIQETQYF
.,TRBV19,TRBJ2-5,once,TGTGCCAGTAGTACTTCGTCGCTGAGGGAGACCCAGTACTTC,CASSTSSLRETQYF
TRBD1,TRBV5-6,TRBJ1-6,.,TGTGCCAGCAGCTTGGGACAGGGTGATGGTCGGTCACCCCTCCACTTT,CASSLGQGDGRSPLHF
TRBD2,TRBV10-3,TRBJ2-1,.,TGTGCCACTACCTCGACTAGCGGGAGGGCCGATGAGCAGTTCTTC,CATTSTSGRADEQFF
.,TRBV7-9,TRBJ2-2,once,TGTGCCAGCAGCTTAGCTCCTCCCGGGGTCGGGGAGCCGTTTTTT,CASSLAPPGVGEPFF